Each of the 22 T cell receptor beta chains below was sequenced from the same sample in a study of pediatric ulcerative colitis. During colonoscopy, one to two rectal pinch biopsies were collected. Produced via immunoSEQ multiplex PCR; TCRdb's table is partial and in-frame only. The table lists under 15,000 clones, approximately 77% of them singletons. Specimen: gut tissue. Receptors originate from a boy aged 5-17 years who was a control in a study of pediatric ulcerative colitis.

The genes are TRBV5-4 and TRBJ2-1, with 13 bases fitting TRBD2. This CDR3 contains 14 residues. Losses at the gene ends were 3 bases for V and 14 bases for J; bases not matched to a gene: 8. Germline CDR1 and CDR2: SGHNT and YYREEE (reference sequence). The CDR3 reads CASSSKSGLAGEFF. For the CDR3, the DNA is TGTGCCAGCAGCTCCAAATCCGGACTAGCGGGAGAGTTCTTC.

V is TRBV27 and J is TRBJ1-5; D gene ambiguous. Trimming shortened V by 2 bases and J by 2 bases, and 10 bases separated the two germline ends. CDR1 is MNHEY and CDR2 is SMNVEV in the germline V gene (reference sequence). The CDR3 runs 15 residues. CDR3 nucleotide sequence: TGTGCCAGCAGTTTAACAGCTTTGGGCAATCAGCCCCAGCATTTT. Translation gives CASSLTALGNQPQHF.

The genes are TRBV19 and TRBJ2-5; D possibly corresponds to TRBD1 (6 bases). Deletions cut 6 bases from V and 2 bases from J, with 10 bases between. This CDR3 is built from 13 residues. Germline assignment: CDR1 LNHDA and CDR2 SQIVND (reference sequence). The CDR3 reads CASSPTGQETQYF. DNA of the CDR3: TGTGCCAGTAGCCCTACAGGGCAAGAGACCCAGTACTTC.

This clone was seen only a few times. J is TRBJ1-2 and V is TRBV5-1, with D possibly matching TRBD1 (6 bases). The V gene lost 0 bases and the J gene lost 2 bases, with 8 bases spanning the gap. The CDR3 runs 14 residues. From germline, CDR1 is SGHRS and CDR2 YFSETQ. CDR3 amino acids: CASSLAGQNYGYTF. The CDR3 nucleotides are TGCGCCAGCAGCTTGGCGGGACAAAACTATGGCTACACCTTC.

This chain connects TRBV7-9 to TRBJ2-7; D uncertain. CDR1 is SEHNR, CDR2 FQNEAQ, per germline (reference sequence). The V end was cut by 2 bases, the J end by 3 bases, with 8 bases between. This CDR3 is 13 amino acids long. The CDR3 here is CASSLSTIYEQYF. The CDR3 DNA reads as TGTGCCAGCAGCTTAAGTACGATCTACGAGCAGTACTTC.

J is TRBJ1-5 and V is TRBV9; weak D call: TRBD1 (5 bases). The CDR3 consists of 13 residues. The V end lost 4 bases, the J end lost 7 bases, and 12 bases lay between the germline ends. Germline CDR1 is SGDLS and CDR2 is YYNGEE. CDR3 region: CASSQGLEQPQHF. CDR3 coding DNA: TGTGCCAGCAGCCAGGGCCTCGAACAGCCCCAGCATTTT. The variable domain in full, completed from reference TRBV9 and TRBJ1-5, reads DSGVTQTPKHLITATGQRVTLRCSPRSGDLSVYWYQQSLDQGLQFLIQYYNGEERAKGNILERFSAQQFPDLHSELNLSSLELGDSALYFCASSQGLEQPQHFGDGTRLSIL.

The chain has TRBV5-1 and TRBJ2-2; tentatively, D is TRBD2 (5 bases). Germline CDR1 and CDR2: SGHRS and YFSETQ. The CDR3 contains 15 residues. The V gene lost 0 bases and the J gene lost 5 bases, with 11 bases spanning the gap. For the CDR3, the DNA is TGCGCCAGCAGCTTGGATGGGAGAGGTACCGGGGAGCTGTTTTTT. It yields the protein CASSLDGRGTGELFF.

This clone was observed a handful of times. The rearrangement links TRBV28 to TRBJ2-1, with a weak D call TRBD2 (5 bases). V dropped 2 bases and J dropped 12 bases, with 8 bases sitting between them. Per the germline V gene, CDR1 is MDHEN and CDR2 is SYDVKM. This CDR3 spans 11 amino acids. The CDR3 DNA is TGTGCCAGCAGTTTAGCAAGCGGGCAGTTCTTC. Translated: CASSLASGQFF.

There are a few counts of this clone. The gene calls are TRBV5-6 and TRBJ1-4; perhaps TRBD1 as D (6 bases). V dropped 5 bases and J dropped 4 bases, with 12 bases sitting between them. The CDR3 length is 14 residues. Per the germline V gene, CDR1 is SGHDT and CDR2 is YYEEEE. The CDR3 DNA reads TGTGCCAGCAGTCAGACAGGCCATAATGAAAAACTGTTTTTT. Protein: CASSQTGHNEKLFF.

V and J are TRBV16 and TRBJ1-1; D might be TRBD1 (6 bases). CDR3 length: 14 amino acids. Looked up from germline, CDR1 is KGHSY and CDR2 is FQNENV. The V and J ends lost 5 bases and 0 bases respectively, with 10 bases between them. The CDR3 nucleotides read TGTGCCAGCAGCTTAGGACAGATGAACACTGAAGCTTTCTTT. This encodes CASSLGQMNTEAFF.

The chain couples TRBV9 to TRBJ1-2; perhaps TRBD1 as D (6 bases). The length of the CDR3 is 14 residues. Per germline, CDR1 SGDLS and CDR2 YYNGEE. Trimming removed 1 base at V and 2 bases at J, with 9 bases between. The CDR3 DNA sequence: TGTGCCAGCAGCGTAAGTACAGGGAACTATGGCTACACCTTC. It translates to CASSVSTGNYGYTF.

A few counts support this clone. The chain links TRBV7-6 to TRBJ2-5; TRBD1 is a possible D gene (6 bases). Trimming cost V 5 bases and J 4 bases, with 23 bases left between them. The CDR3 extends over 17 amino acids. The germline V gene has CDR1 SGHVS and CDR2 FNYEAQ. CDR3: CASSAHIQGMGVETQYF. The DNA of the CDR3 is TGTGCCAGCAGCGCACACATACAGGGAATGGGGGTAGAGACCCAGTACTTC.

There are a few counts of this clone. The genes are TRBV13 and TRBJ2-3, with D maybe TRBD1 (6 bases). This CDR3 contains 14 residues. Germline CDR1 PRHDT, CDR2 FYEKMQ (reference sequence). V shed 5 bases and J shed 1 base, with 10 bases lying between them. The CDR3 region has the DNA TGTGCCAGCAGCCACGACAGGCGCACAGATACGCAGTATTTT. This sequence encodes CASSHDRRTDTQYF.

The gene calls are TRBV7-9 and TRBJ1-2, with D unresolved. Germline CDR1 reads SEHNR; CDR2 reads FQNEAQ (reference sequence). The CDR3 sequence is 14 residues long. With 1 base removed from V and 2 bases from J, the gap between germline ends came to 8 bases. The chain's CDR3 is CASSLVNQNYGYTF. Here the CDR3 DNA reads TGTGCCAGCAGCTTAGTGAACCAAAACTATGGCTACACCTTC.

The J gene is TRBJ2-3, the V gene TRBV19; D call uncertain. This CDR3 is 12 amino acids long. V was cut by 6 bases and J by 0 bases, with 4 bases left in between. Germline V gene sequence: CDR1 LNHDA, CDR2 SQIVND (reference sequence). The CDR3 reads CASRTSTDTQYF. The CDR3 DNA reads TGTGCCAGTAGGACGAGCACAGATACGCAGTATTTT.

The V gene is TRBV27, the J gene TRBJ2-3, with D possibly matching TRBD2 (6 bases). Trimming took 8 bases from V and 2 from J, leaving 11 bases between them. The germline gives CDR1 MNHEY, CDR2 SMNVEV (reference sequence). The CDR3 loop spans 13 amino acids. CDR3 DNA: TGTGCCAGCGGGGACTCCAACACAGATACGCAGTATTTT. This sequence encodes CASGDSNTDTQYF.

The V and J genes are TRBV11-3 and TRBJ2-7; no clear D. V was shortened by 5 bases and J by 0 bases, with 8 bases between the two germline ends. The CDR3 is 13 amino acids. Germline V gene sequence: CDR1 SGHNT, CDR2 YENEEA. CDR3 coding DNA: TGTGCCAGCAGCCTCCGTCGCTCCTACGAGCAGTACGTC. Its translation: CASSLRRSYEQYV.

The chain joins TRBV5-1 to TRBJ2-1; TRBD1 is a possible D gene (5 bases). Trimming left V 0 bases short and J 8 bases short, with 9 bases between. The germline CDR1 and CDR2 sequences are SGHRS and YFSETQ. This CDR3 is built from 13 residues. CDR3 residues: CASSLDIGDEQFF. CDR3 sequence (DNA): TGCGCCAGCAGCTTGGATATAGGGGATGAGCAGTTCTTC.

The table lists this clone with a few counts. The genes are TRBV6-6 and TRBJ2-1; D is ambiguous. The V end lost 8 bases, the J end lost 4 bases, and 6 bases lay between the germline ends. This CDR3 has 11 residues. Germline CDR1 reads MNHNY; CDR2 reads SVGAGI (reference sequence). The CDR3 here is CASAYYNEQFF. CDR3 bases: TGTGCCAGCGCCTATTACAATGAGCAGTTCTTC.

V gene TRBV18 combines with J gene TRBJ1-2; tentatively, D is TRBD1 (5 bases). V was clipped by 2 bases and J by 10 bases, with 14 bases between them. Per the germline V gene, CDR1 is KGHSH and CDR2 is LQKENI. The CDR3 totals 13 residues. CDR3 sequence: CASSPTGPLDYTF. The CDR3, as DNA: TGTGCCAGCTCACCAACAGGACCGCTTGACTACACCTTC.

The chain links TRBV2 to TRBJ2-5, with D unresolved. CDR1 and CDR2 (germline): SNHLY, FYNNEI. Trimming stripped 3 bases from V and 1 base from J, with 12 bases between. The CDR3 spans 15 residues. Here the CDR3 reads CASSDGAEPQETQYF. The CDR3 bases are TGTGCCAGCAGTGACGGCGCGGAACCCCAAGAGACCCAGTACTTC.

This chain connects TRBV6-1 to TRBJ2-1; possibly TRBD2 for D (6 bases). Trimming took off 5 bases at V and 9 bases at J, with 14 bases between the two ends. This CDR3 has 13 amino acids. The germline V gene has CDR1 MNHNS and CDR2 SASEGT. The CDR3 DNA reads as TGTGCCAGCAGTCCTCTACTAGCAGGTGAGCAGTTCTTC. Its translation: CASSPLLAGEQFF.